This TCR beta chain was identified in a study of blood T cells in healthy people across ages. Sample-barcoded 5' priming and a J-beta primer mix drove a second PCR of about 6 to 11 cycles. There were at least 2.5 million CDR3-containing paired-end reads obtained from each sample. TCRdb re-called the 5' RACE reads with MiXCR, one entry per CDR3 protein. Found here are under 950,000 distinct CDR3 sequences, over 20% of them singletons; the top ten hold roughly 22%. Study-level points and caveats: Underestimates were what the diversity estimates from one million T cells were considered to be. With donor CMV status unknown, expanded clonotype changes were possibly confounded. Diversity was higher, and naive CD4+ cells more numerous, in long-lived donors than in aged donors.

This clonotype has a count of ten or more. The antigen is unknown. Losses at the gene ends were 6 bases for V and 8 bases for J; bases not matched to a gene: 12. The CDR3 covers 15 residues. Germline assignment: CDR1 DFQATT and CDR2 SNEGSKA (reference sequence). The material sequenced was blood. The chain has TRBV20-1 and TRBJ2-1, with 11 bases identical to TRBD2. This TCR came from a man aged 65 to 85 in good health. The CDR3 region is CSAGTLAGGLDEQFF. For the CDR3, the DNA is TGCAGTGCCGGAACCCTAGCGGGAGGATTGGATGAGCAGTTCTTC.